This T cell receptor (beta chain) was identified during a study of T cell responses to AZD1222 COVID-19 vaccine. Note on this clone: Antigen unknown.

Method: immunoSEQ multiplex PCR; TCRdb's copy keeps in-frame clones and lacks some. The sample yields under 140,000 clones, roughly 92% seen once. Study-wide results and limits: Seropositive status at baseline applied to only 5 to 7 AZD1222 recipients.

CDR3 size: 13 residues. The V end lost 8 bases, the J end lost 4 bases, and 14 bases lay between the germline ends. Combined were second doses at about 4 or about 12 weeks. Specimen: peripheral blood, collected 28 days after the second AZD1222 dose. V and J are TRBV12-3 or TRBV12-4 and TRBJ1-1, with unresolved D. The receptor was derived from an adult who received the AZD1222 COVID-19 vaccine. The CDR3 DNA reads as TGTGCCAGCCAGGTTAATGTCGGCACTGAAGCTTTCTTT. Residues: CASQVNVGTEAFF.